In this sample, the clone carrying this TCR beta chain turned up many times. As yet, its antigen is unknown. These data are taken from a study of T-cell memory formation after mild COVID-19. About the study: Largely donor-specific TCR clusters were found.

One entry per CDR3 protein results from TCRdb running MiXCR on the 5' RACE reads. The repertoire holds 220,000 or so distinct CDR3 sequences, with 7.5% to 10% as singletons. The study's findings and limits: Contracting clones from day 15 to 85 showed balanced CD4/CD8; later expanders favored CD4+. The study detected some responding clones in pre-infection memory, suggesting cross-reactive memory joined. CD4+ contracting clones were mainly CM and EM; CD8+ ones, EMRA.

The germline V gene has CDR1 SEHNR and CDR2 FQNEAQ (reference sequence). This CDR3 is built from 14 residues. V lost 0 bases and J 7 bases, leaving 9 bases between the germline ends. The TCR originated in a man aged 18 to 35 who had mild COVID-19 (a few samples of this study predate the infection). Cell type and time point are not known. Sequenced sample: PBMCs or a T cell subset sorted from them (not recorded which). This chain links TRBV7-9 with TRBJ1-4, with a tentative D call TRBD1 (5 bases). CDR3 in DNA: TGTGCCAGCAGCTTAGCGCGGCAGGGTGAAAAACTGTTTTTT. It codes for CASSLARQGEKLFF.